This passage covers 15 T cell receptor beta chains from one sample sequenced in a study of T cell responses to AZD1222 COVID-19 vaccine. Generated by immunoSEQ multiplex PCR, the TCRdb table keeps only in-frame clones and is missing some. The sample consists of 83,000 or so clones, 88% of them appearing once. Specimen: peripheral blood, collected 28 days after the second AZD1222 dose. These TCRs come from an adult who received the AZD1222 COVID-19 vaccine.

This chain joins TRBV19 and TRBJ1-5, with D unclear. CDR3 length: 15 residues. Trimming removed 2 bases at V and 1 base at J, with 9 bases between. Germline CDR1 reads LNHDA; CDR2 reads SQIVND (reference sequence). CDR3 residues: CASSILAVSNQPQHF. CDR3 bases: TGTGCCAGTAGTATACTGGCGGTAAGCAATCAGCCCCAGCATTTT.

CDR3 in amino acids: CASSYRLQAEAFF. In nucleotides, the CDR3 is TGTGCCAGCAGTTACAGGTTACAAGCTGAAGCTTTCTTT. V and J are TRBV2 and TRBJ1-1, with D tentatively TRBD1 (5 bases). This CDR3 has 13 amino acids. Germline-derived CDR1 and CDR2 are SNHLY and FYNNEI. With 5 bases removed from V and 6 bases from J, the gap between germline ends came to 13 bases.

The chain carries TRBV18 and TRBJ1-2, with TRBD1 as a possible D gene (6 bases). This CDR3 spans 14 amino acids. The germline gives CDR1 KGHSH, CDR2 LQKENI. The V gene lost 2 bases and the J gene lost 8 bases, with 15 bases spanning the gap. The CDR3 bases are TGTGCCAGCTCACCAGGAAACAGGGCTGACGGCTACACCTTC. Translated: CASSPGNRADGYTF.

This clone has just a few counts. Here the CDR3 reads CASSAPYLGTEAFF. In nucleotides, the CDR3 is TGTGCCAGCAGCGCACCGTATCTGGGCACTGAAGCTTTCTTT. J is TRBJ1-1 and V is TRBV6-2 or TRBV6-3; D ambiguous. V dropped 6 bases and J dropped 4 bases, with 15 bases sitting between them. Germline V gives CDR1 MNHEY, CDR2 SVGEGT. The CDR3 runs to 14 residues.

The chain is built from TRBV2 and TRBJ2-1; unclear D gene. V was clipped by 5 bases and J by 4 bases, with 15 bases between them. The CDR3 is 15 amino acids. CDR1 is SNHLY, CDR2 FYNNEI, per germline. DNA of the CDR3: TGTGCCAGCAGTTACCCTCCCGGCCCTTACAATGAGCAGTTCTTC. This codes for CASSYPPGPYNEQFF. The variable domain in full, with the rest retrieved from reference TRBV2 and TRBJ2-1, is EPEVTQTPSHQVTQMGQEVILRCVPISNHLYFYWYRQILGQKVEFLVSFYNNEISEKSEIFDDQFSVERPDGSNFTLKIRSTKLEDSAMYFCASSYPPGPYNEQFFGPGTRLTVL.

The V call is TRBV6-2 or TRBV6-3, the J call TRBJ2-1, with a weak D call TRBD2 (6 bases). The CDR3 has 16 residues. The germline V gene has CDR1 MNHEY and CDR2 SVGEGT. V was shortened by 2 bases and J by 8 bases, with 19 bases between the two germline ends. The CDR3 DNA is TGTGCCAGCAGTTACGCCTCGGTGGGGGGATCGGATGAGCAGTTCTTC. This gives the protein CASSYASVGGSDEQFF.

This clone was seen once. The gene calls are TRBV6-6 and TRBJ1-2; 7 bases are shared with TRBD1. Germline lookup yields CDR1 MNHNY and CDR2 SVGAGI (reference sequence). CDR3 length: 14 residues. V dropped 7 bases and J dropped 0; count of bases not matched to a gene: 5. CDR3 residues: CASTLDRSNYGYTF. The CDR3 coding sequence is TGTGCCAGCACCCTGGACAGGTCTAACTATGGCTACACCTTC.

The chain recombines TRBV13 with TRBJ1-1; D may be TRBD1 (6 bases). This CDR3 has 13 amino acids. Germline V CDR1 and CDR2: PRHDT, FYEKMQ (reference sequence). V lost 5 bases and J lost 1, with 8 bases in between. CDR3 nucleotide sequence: TGTGCCAGCAGCCCGGGGGCGAACACTGAAGCTTTCTTT. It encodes CASSPGANTEAFF.

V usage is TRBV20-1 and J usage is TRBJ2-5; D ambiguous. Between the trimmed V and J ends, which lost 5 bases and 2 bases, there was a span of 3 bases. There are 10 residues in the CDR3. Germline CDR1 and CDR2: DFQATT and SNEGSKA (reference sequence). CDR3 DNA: TGCAGTGCTTTTCAAGAGACCCAGTACTTC. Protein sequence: CSAFQETQYF.

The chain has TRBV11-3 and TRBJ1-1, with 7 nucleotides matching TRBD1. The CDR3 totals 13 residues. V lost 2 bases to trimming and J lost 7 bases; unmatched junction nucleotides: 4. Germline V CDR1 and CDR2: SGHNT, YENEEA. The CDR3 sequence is CASSLYRDSEAFF. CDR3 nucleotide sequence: TGTGCCAGCAGCTTATACCGGGACAGTGAAGCTTTCTTT.

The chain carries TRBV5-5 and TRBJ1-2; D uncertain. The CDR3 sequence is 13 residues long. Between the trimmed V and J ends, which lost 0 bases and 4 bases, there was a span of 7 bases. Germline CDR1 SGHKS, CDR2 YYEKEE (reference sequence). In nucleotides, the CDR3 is TGTGCCAGCAGCTTGGTCCCAGCCTATGGCTACACCTTC. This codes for CASSLVPAYGYTF. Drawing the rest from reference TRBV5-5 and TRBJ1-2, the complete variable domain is DAGVTQSPTHLIKTRGQQVTLRCSPISGHKSVSWYQQVLGQGPQFIFQYYEKEERGRGNFPDRFSARQFPNYSSELNVNALLLGDSALYLCASSLVPAYGYTFGSGTRLTVV.

CDR3 nucleotides: TGTGCCACCAGCAGAGCTCGACAGGGGAACAATGAGCAGTTCTTC. This sequence encodes CATSRARQGNNEQFF. V and J are TRBV15 and TRBJ2-1; TRBD1 aligns across 8 bases. CDR3 length: 15 amino acids. V was pared by 1 base and J by 5 bases, with 4 bases of the junction left unmatched. CDR1 is LNHNV, CDR2 YYDKDF, per germline (reference sequence).

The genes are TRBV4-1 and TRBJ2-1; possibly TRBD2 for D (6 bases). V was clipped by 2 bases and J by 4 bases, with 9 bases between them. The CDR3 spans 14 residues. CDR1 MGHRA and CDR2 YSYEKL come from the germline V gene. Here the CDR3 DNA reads TGCGCCAGCAGCCAAACCGGGAGATACAATGAGCAGTTCTTC. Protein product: CASSQTGRYNEQFF.

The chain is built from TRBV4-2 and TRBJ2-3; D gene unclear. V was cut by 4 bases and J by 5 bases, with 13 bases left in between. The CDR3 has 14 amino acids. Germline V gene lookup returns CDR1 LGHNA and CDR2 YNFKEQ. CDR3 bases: TGTGCCAGCAGCCCGGAGAGATCGGAAGATACGCAGTATTTT. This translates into CASSPERSEDTQYF.

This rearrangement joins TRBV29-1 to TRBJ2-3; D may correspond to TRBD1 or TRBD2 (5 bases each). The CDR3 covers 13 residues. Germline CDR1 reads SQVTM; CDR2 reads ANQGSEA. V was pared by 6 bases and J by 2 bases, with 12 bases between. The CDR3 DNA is TGCAGCGTGACGGGGACCTTCACAGATACGCAGTATTTT. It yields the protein CSVTGTFTDTQYF.